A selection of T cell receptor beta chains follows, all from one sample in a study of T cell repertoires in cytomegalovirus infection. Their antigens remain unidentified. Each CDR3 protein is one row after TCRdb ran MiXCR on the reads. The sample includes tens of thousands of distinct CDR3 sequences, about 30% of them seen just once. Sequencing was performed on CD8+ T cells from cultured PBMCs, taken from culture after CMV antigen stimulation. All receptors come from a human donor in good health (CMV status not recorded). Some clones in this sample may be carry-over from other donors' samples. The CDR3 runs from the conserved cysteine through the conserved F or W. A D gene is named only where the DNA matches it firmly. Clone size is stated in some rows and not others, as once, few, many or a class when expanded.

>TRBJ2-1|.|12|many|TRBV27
CASRRGMNEQFF
TGTGCCAGCCGACGAGGGATGAATGAGCAGTTCTTC
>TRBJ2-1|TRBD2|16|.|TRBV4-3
CASSQVPMTSGGEQFF
TGCGCCAGCAGCCAAGTTCCTATGACTAGCGGGGGTGAGCAGTTCTTC
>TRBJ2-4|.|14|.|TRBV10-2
CASNEFLAKNIQYF
TGCGCCAGCAATGAGTTTCTAGCCAAAAACATTCAGTACTTC
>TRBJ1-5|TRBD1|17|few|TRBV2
CASSRKGAATRDQPQHF
TGTGCCAGCAGTCGGAAGGGGGCAGCCACGCGGGATCAGCCCCAGCATTTT
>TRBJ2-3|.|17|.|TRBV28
CASSPAPSDSSTDTQYF
TGTGCCAGCAGTCCCGCCCCTAGCGACTCTAGCACAGATACGCAGTATTTT
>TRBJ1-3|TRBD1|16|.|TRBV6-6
CASSYTGGFSGNTIYF
TGTGCCAGCAGTTACACAGGGGGCTTCTCTGGAAACACCATATATTTT
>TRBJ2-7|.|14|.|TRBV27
CASSSGDNSYEQYF
TGTGCCAGCAGTTCGGGGGACAACTCCTACGAGCAGTACTTC
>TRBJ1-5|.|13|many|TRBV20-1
CSAWTAGNQPQHF
TGCAGTGCCTGGACAGCGGGCAATCAGCCCCAGCATTTT
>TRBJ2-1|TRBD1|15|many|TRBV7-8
CASSWGQRNYNEQFF
TGTGCCAGCAGCTGGGGACAGCGAAACTACAATGAGCAGTTCTTC
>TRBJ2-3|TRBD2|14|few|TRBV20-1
CSAPTSPDTDTQYF
TGCAGTGCTCCGACTAGCCCGGACACAGATACGCAGTATTTT
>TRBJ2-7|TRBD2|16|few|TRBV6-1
CASSGLNTSGNYEQYF
TGTGCCAGCAGTGGCCTAAACACTAGCGGAAACTACGAGCAGTACTTC
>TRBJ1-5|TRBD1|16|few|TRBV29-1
CSVALTGTGGNQPQHF
TGCAGCGTTGCCCTAACCGGGACAGGGGGAAATCAGCCCCAGCATTTT
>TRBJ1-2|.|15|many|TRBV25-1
CASSDSVARLDGYTF
TGTGCCAGCAGTGATAGTGTTGCCCGGCTCGATGGCTACACCTTC
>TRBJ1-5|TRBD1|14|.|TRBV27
CASSKTGAGQPQHF
TGTGCCAGCAGTAAAACAGGGGCGGGTCAGCCCCAGCATTTT
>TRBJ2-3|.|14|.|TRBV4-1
CASSQEGDGDTQYF
TGCGCCAGCAGCCAAGAGGGAGATGGAGATACGCAGTATTTT
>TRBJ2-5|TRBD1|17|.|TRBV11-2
CASSPGQEILRGETQYF
TGTGCCAGCAGCCCCGGACAGGAGATCCTTCGTGGTGAGACCCAGTACTTC
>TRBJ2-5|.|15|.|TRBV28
CASSLFGGVQETQYF
TGTGCCAGCAGTTTATTTGGCGGGGTACAAGAGACCCAGTACTTC
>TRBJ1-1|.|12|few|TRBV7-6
CASSTGNTEAFF
TGTGCCAGCAGTACAGGGAACACTGAAGCTTTCTTT
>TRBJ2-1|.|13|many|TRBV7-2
CASSYRLDNEQFF
TGTGCCAGCAGCTATCGACTCGACAATGAGCAGTTCTTC
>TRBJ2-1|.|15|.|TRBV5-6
CASSLVRELGNEQFF
TGTGCCAGCAGCTTGGTTCGGGAGTTAGGCAATGAGCAGTTCTTC
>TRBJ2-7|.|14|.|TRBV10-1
CASSESAGSHEQYF
TGCGCCAGCAGTGAGTCGGCGGGAAGCCACGAGCAGTACTTC
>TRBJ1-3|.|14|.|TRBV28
CASSLEGPENTIYF
TGTGCCAGCAGTTTGGAGGGACCAGAAAACACCATATATTTT
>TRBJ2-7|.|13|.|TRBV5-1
CASSLESSYEQYF
TGCGCCAGCAGCTTGGAGTCCTCCTACGAGCAGTACTTC
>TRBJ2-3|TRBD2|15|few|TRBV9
CASSALAESEDTQYF
TGTGCCAGCAGCGCTCTAGCGGAATCTGAGGATACGCAGTATTTT
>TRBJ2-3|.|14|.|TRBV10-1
CASSESGTTDTQYF
TGCGCCAGCAGTGAGTCGGGGACGACAGATACGCAGTATTTT
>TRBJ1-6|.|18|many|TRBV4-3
CASSRTGNSDIGNSPLHF
TGCGCCAGCAGCCGTACGGGAAACAGCGACATCGGGAATTCACCCCTCCACTTT
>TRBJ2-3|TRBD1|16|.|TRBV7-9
CASSLDRGGITDTQYF
TGTGCCAGCAGCTTGGACAGGGGGGGGATCACAGATACGCAGTATTTT
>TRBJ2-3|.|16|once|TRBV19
CASSIEARDPPDTQYF
TGTGCCAGTAGTATTGAGGCCAGGGACCCCCCAGATACGCAGTATTTT
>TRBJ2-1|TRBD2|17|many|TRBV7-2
CASSLRLAETNYNEQFF
TGTGCCAGCAGCTTAAGGCTAGCGGAAACTAATTACAATGAGCAGTTCTTC
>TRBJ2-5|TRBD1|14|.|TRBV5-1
CASSLGQGAETQYF
TGCGCCAGCAGCTTGGGACAGGGGGCCGAGACCCAGTACTTC
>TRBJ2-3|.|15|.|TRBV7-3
CASSSRGPNTDTQYF
TGTGCCAGCAGCTCCAGGGGTCCTAACACAGATACGCAGTATTTT
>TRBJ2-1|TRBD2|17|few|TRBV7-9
CASSSRLGLAENNEQFF
TGTGCCAGCAGCTCCCGGTTGGGGCTAGCGGAGAACAATGAGCAGTTCTTC
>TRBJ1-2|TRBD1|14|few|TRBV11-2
CASSLATGGYGYTF
TGTGCCAGCAGCTTAGCAACAGGGGGCTATGGCTACACCTTC
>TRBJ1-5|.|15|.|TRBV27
CASSSDRRASQPQHF
TGTGCCAGCAGCTCTGACAGGAGGGCGAGTCAGCCCCAGCATTTT
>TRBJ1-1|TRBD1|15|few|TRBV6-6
CASSYLGQGEAEAFF
TGTGCCAGCAGTTACCTGGGACAGGGTGAGGCTGAAGCTTTCTTT
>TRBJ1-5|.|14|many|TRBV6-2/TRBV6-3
CASSYGGTYQPQHF
TGTGCCAGCAGTTACGGGGGGACTTATCAGCCCCAGCATTTT
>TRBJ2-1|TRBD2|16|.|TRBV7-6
CASSPRTSGSPLEQFF
TGTGCCAGCAGCCCGCGGACTAGCGGGAGCCCCCTTGAGCAGTTCTTC
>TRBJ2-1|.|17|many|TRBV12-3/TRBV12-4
CASSLEIADPSYNEQFF
TGTGCCAGCAGTTTAGAGATAGCGGACCCCTCCTACAATGAGCAGTTCTTC
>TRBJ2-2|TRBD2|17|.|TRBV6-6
CASRQTGTSGGAGELFF
TGTGCCAGCAGACAGACCGGGACTAGCGGGGGGGCCGGGGAGCTGTTTTTT
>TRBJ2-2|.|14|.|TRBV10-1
CASSDGGVGRELFF
TGCGCCAGCAGTGATGGAGGCGTGGGCCGGGAGCTGTTTTTT
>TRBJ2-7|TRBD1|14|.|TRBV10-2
CASIGTGPFHEQYF
TGCGCCAGCATCGGGACAGGGCCCTTCCACGAGCAGTACTTC
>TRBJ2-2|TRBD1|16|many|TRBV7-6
CASSLRGQGATGELFF
TGTGCCAGCAGCTTAAGGGGACAGGGGGCGACCGGGGAGCTGTTTTTT
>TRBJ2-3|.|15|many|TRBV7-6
CASSPTVVNTDTQYF
TGTGCCAGCAGCCCCACTGTGGTTAACACAGATACGCAGTATTTT
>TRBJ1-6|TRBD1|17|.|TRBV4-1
CASSHELTGGGNSPLHF
TGCGCCAGCAGCCATGAGCTGACAGGGGGCGGGAATTCACCCCTCCACTTT
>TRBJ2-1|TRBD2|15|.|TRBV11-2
CASSLETSPFNEQFF
TGTGCCAGCAGCTTAGAGACTAGCCCCTTCAATGAGCAGTTCTTC
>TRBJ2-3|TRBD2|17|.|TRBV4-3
CASSQDPGSGSTDTQYF
TGCGCCAGCAGCCAAGATCCGGGTAGCGGGAGCACAGATACGCAGTATTTT
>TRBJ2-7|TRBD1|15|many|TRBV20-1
CSAGPGQGSVLEQYF
TGCAGTGCTGGCCCGGGACAGGGATCTGTATTAGAGCAGTACTTC
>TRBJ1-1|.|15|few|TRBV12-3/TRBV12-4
CASSLGKGMNTEAFF
TGTGCCAGCAGTTTAGGCAAGGGTATGAACACTGAAGCTTTCTTT
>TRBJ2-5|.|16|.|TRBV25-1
CASSEYRAGETETQYF
TGTGCCAGCAGTGAATATAGGGCAGGGGAGACCGAGACCCAGTACTTC
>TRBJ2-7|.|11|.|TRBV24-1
CATSDGYEQYF
TGTGCCACCAGTGATGGCTACGAGCAGTACTTC
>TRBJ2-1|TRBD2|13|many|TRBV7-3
CASSLAGGREQFF
TGTGCCAGCAGCTTAGCGGGGGGCCGAGAGCAGTTCTTC
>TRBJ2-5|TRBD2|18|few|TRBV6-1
CASISPPGLADVGETQYF
TGTGCCAGCATAAGTCCACCGGGACTAGCGGACGTGGGGGAGACCCAGTACTTC
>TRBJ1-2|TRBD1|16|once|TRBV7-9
CASSLASGTGYDGYTF
TGTGCCAGCAGCTTAGCCTCCGGGACAGGGTACGATGGCTACACCTTC